The 4 T cell receptor beta chains below come from one sample, sequenced in a study of chemoradiotherapy in HPV16-positive cancers. This table comes from immunoSEQ multiplex PCR, and its TCRdb copy is limited to in-frame clones, with some not included. The table has tens of thousands of clones, about 90% seen once. The starting material was blood, obtained from a patient who underwent chemoradiotherapy. The receptors shown here come from a human donor with HPV-associated anogenital cancer.

This clone came up once. The genes are TRBV28 and TRBJ2-3, with 10 bases matching TRBD2. There are 16 residues in the CDR3. The junction had 6 bases not matched to a gene; V was cut back by 5 bases and J by 1 base. Germline CDR1 reads MDHEN; CDR2 reads SYDVKM. The CDR3 sequence is CASSILAGVGTDTQYF. In DNA form, the CDR3 reads TGTGCCAGCAGTATTCTAGCGGGAGTCGGCACAGATACGCAGTATTTT.

This clone was observed a single time. The gene calls are TRBV2 and TRBJ1-5; D might be TRBD1 (6 bases). Germline-derived CDR1 and CDR2 are SNHLY and FYNNEI. Trimming stripped 5 bases from V and 0 bases from J, with 11 bases between. The CDR3 runs 15 residues. Written as DNA, the CDR3 is TGTGCCAGCAGTATGGACAGCGGTAGCAATCAGCCCCAGCATTTT. Residues: CASSMDSGSNQPQHF.

The gene calls are TRBV4-2 and TRBJ1-6; 7 nucleotides agree with TRBD1. The CDR3 is 14 amino acids. Trimming took 4 bases from V and 8 from J; bases not matched to a gene: 5. Germline-derived CDR1 and CDR2 are LGHNA and YNFKEQ. The CDR3: CASSRDRADSPLHF. CDR3 bases: TGTGCCAGCAGCCGCGACAGGGCTGATTCACCCCTCCACTTT.

This chain joins TRBV28 and TRBJ2-1, with D tentatively TRBD2 (5 bases). The CDR3 extends over 14 amino acids. The V end was cut by 6 bases, the J end by 6 bases, with 15 bases between. CDR1 is MDHEN and CDR2 is SYDVKM in the germline V gene. CDR3 nucleotide sequence: TGTGCCAGCAGCATCCCCCTAGGAGGCAATGAGCAGTTCTTC. It codes for CASSIPLGGNEQFF.